This T cell receptor (beta chain) was sequenced during a study of cytomegalovirus exposure and HLA in healthy donors. Whole-study findings and limits: From TCR beta sequences, most subjects' HLA-A and HLA-B alleles were reportedly predicted accurately. The authors enumerated roughly 180 TCR beta chains as linked to cytomegalovirus. CMV serostatus was the sole immune exposure data available.

The primer mix had 60 Vbeta and 13 Jbeta primers. Here immunoSEQ multiplex PCR was the method, and the copy in TCRdb shows in-frame clones only, minus some. This sample has approximately 120,000 clones, with just under 75% found just once. V gave up 2 bases and J gave up 5 bases; unmatched junction bases: 3. Per the germline V gene, CDR1 is SEHNR and CDR2 is FQNEAQ (reference sequence). The CDR3 sequence is 14 residues long. Regarding this clone: As yet, its antigen is unknown.

The specimen was PBMCs. This TCR was recovered from a man in his sixties in good health and CMV-seropositive. The chain carries TRBV7-9 and TRBJ1-1; TRBD1 matches 9 bases. CDR3: CASSLTGGVTEAFF. CDR3 DNA sequence: TGTGCCAGCAGCTTAACAGGGGGCGTTACTGAAGCTTTCTTT.